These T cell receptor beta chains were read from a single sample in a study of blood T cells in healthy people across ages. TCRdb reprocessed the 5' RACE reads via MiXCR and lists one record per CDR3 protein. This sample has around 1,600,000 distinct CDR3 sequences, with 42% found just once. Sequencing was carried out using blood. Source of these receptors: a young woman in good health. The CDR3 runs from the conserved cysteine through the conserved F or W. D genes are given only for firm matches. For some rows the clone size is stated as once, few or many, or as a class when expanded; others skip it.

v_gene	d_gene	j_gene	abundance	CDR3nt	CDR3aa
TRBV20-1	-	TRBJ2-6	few	TGCAGCTCCCCTCTCTCCGCTGGGGCCAACGTCCTGACTTTC	CSSPLSAGANVLTF
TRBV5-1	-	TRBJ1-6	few	TGCGCCAGCAGCTTGGATACCTCGCGGGCTTCACCCCTCCACTTT	CASSLDTSRASPLHF
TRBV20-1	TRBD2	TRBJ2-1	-	TGCAGTGCCGGGACTAGCCTATACAGTGAGCAGTTCTTC	CSAGTSLYSEQFF
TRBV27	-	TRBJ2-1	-	TGTGCCAGCAGCGGGATTGGCAACTCCCCTAATGAGCAGTTCTTC	CASSGIGNSPNEQFF
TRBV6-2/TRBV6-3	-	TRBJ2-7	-	TGTGCCAGCATTAGTGGGGGCGGATACTACGAGCAGTACTTC	CASISGGGYYEQYF
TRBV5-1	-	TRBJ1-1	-	TGCGCCAGCAGCTTGGCTTGGGGACAGAACACTGAAGCTTTCTTT	CASSLAWGQNTEAFF
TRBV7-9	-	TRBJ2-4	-	TGTGCCAGCAGCCCACATGTGGGCGGGTGGGAAAACATTCAGTACTTC	CASSPHVGGWENIQYF
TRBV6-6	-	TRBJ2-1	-	TGTGCCACCAGGGATCCCCAACGAAATGAGCAGTTCTTC	CATRDPQRNEQFF
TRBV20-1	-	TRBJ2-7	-	TGCAGTGCTAGTGGCAGGGGGACTCCCTACGAGCAGTACTTC	CSASGRGTPYEQYF
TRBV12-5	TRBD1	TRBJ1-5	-	TGTGCTAGTGGCCGGGACAGGGGGAAAAATCAGCCCCAGCATTTT	CASGRDRGKNQPQHF
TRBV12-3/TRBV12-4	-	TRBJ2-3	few	TGTGCCAGCAAGAGCGGCTACACAGATACGCAGTATTTT	CASKSGYTDTQYF
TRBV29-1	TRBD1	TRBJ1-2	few	TGCAGCGATTACGGACAGGGGGCAGTTTCGGGAGGCTACACCTTC	CSDYGQGAVSGGYTF
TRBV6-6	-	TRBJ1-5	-	TGTGCCAGCACTTGGGGGGGCGGTAACGGCAATCAGCCCCAGCATTTT	CASTWGGGNGNQPQHF
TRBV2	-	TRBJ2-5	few	TGTGCCAGCAGTCGGGACCATCGAGAGACCCAGTACTTC	CASSRDHRETQYF
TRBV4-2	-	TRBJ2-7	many	TGTGCCAGCAGCCCCCAAGGGCCGGGGGTAGAAAACGACCCACTCCACTACGAGCAGTACTTC	CASSPQGPGVENDPLHYEQYF
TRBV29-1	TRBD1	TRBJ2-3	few	TGCAGCGTTGGGGAACTATGGACAGGGAGCACAGATACGCAGTATTTT	CSVGELWTGSTDTQYF
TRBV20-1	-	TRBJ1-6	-	TGCAGTGCTAGATCCCAGGGGAATTCACCCCTCCACTTT	CSARSQGNSPLHF
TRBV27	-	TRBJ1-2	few	TGTGCCAGCAGTTTATCCTTGGGACATTGGAACTATGGCTACACCTTC	CASSLSLGHWNYGYTF
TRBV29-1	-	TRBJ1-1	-	TGCAGCGTTGAAACTTGGGGGGAGAACACTGAAGCTTTCTTT	CSVETWGENTEAFF
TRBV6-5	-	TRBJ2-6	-	TGTGTCAGCAGTTCTTCTGGGGCCAACGTCCTGACTTTC	CVSSSSGANVLTF
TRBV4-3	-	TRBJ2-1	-	TGCGCCAGCAGCCTCGGGAACTCCCGAGGGTATGAGCAGTTCTTC	CASSLGNSRGYEQFF
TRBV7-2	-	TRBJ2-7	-	TGTGCCAGCAGCTTACTGGGAACCGAGCAGTACTTC	CASSLLGTEQYF
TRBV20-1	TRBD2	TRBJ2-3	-	TGCAGTGCTCGAATCAGCGGGAGGGCCTTGGATACGCACTATTTT	CSARISGRALDTHYF
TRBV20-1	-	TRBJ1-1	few	TGCAGTGCTAGGGAAAGGGAATGGGGCGAAGCTTTCTTT	CSAREREWGEAFF
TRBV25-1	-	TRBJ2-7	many	TGTGCCAGCTCCAGGGGTCCGACCTACGAGCAGTACTTC	CASSRGPTYEQYF
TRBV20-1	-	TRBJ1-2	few	TGCAGTGCTAGACACAGGACTTTAGGGTATGGCTACACCTTC	CSARHRTLGYGYTF
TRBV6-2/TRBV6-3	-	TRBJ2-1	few	TGTGCCAGCAGCCCAAGGGGCGATAGGGAGCAGTTCTTC	CASSPRGDREQFF
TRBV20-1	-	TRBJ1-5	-	TGCAGTGCTAGAATCCCAGGAGGGTCCTATAGCAATCAGCCCCAGCATTTT	CSARIPGGSYSNQPQHF
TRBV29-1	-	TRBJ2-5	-	TGCAGCGTTGAAGGGCTGGAGTGGGAGACCCAGTACTTC	CSVEGLEWETQYF
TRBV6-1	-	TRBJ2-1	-	TGTGCCAGCAGTGAACTCTACAGGGAGGCTACCCAGTTCTTC	CASSELYREATQFF
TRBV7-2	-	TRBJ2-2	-	TGCGCCAGCAACTTAGTGGGGTATATGGGCACCGGGGAGCTGTTTTTT	CASNLVGYMGTGELFF
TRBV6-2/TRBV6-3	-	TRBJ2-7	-	TGTGCCAGCAGTTCCCCAGCGGGCTACGAGCAGTACTTC	CASSSPAGYEQYF
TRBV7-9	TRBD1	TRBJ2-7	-	TGTGCCAGCAGCTTTGGGACAGGGTCTCCCAAAAGCTACGAGCAGTACTTC	CASSFGTGSPKSYEQYF
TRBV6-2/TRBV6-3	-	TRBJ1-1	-	TGTGCCAGCATCAACAGGAACACTGAAGCTTTCTTT	CASINRNTEAFF
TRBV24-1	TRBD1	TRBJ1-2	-	TGTGCCACCAGTGATCCGGGACAGGGCTTTGATGGCTACACCTTC	CATSDPGQGFDGYTF
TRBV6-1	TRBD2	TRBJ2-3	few	TGTGCCAGCAGTCGGGGACTATCTTCGGATACGCAGTATTTT	CASSRGLSSDTQYF
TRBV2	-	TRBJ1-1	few	TGTGCCAGCGGACGGGGTACGGCCACTGAAGCTTTCTTT	CASGRGTATEAFF
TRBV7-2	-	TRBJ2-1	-	TGTGCCAGCAGCTTAGTGGGCGCTACTAGTTCGTATGAGCAGTTCTTC	CASSLVGATSSYEQFF
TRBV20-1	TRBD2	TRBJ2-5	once	TGCAGTGCTAGACCGTCGATAGCGGGGGGAAATGAGCAGTACTTC	CSARPSIAGGNEQYF
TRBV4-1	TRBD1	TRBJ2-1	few	TGCGCCAGCAGCCGAGACAGGGGAGCGAGCTCCTACAATGAGCAGTTCTTC	CASSRDRGASSYNEQFF
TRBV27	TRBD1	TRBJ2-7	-	TGTGCCAGCAGTTTGGCTTGGGTCACTACTACAGGGGGCGAGCAGTACTTC	CASSLAWVTTTGGEQYF
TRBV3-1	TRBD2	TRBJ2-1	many	TGTGCCAGCAGCCAAGCCGGATCGGGACTAGCGGGAGTAAATGAGCAGTTCTTC	CASSQAGSGLAGVNEQFF
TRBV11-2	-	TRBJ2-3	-	TGTGCCAGCCAAGGGGGGGGCACAGATACGCAGTATTTT	CASQGGGTDTQYF
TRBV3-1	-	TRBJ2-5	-	TGTGCCAGCAGCCACCAGAGCCTTGAGACCCAGTACTTC	CASSHQSLETQYF
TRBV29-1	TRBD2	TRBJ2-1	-	TGCAGCGTTGCCCCGACTAGCGGACCTAACAATGAGCAGTTCTTC	CSVAPTSGPNNEQFF
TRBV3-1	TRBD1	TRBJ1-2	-	TGTGCCAGCAGCCAAGGACCTTCACAGGGGGCGGGTGGCTACACCTTC	CASSQGPSQGAGGYTF
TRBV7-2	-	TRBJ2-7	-	TGTGCCAGCAGCTGGGCGGGAACTTACGAGCAGTACTTC	CASSWAGTYEQYF
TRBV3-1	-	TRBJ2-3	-	TGTGCCAGCAGCCAATCGGGTCCTAGCACAGATACGCAGTATTTT	CASSQSGPSTDTQYF
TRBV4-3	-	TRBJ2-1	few	TGCGCCAGCAGCCAAGGGGGGCAGGGCTCCTACAATGAGCAGTTCTTC	CASSQGGQGSYNEQFF
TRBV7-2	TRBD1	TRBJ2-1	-	TGTGCCAGCAGCCCCCTGGGAGGGACAGGGGGCGATGAGCAGTTCTTC	CASSPLGGTGGDEQFF
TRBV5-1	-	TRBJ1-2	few	TGCGCCAGCAGCTTGGACAGTTCCTACTATGGCTACACCTTC	CASSLDSSYYGYTF
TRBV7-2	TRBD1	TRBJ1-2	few	TGTGCCAGCAGCTCGTGGACAGGGTCAGTTTTTAACTATGGCTACACCTTC	CASSSWTGSVFNYGYTF
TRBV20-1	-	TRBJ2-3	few	TGCAGTGACCTGGACATCGACACAGATACGCAGTATTTT	CSDLDIDTDTQYF